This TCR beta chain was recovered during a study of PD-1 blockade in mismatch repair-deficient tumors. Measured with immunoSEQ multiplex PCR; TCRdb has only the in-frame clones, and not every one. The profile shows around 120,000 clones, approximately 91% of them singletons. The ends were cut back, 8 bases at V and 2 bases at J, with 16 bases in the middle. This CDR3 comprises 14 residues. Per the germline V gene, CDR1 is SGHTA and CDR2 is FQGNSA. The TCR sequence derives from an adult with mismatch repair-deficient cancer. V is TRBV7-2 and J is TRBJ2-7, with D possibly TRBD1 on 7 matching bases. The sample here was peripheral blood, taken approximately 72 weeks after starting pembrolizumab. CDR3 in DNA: TGTGCCAGCGGCGCGGGACAGACGACCTACGAGCAGTACTTC. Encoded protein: CASGAGQTTYEQYF.